The 2 T cell receptor beta chains listed next were all sequenced from one sample in a study of PD-L1 blockade in urothelial cancer. Time point given: pretreatment peripheral blood. Measured with immunoSEQ multiplex PCR; TCRdb has only the in-frame clones, and not every one. The sample carries about 63,000 clones, more than 80% recorded once. The input for sequencing was PBMCs, taken around atezolizumab (anti-PD-L1) treatment. These receptors were obtained from a man between 65 and 85 years old with urothelial cancer.

The chain links TRBV6-1 to TRBJ1-4, with 7 bases matching TRBD1. Germline V gene lookup returns CDR1 MNHNS and CDR2 SASEGT. The CDR3 covers 15 residues. The V gene end was trimmed by 1 base and the J gene end by 7 bases; junction bases not matched to a gene: 6. The CDR3 bases are TGTGCCAGCAGTGAAGGAAGGGGGCTTAGTGAAAAACTGTTTTTT. Protein: CASSEGRGLSEKLFF.

The chain links TRBV15 to TRBJ2-2; 7 bases match TRBD2. Germline CDR1 is LNHNV and CDR2 is YYDKDF (reference sequence). CDR3 size: 17 residues. The V segment lost 0 bases and the J segment 3 bases; nucleotides outside the gene matches: 7. As DNA, the CDR3 is TGTGCCACCAGCAGAGATGGTGCTAGCGGACACACCGGGGAGCTGTTTTTT. This translates into CATSRDGASGHTGELFF.